These 5 T cell receptor beta chains were sequenced from one sample in a study of shared T cell receptors in the human thymus. The assay was immunoSEQ multiplex PCR, and TCRdb's table has in-frame clones only and misses some. The table includes some 660,000 clones, about 90% detected once. The same data also contributed to another study, on human thymus T cells.

Material for sequencing was thymocytes. Every receptor here comes from a boy under two years old with a congenital heart defect.

This clone was seen only a few times. The chain is built from TRBV29-1 and TRBJ2-2; TRBD1 aligns across 10 bases. The CDR3 runs to 13 residues. The germline V gene encodes CDR1 SQVTM and CDR2 ANQGSEA. The CDR3 loop is CSAGQGETGELFF. CDR3 DNA: TGCAGTGCAGGACAGGGGGAAACCGGGGAGCTGTTTTTT.

A note on this clone: The junction differs from germline at one of its ends, possibly a read error. The V gene is TRBV27, the J gene TRBJ2-3; 16 bases agree with TRBD2. The CDR3 runs to 15 residues. The germline CDR1 and CDR2 sequences are MNHEY and SMNVEV (reference sequence). CDR3 nucleotides: TGTGCCAGCAGTTTATCGTGGGGACTAGCGGGGGGGAAAGAGTGG. It encodes CASSLSWGLAGGKEW.

This chain uses TRBV9 with TRBJ2-6, with D hard to call. CDR1 is SGDLS and CDR2 is YYNGEE in the germline V gene. The CDR3 contains 16 residues. The V end was cut by 0 bases, the J end by 2 bases, with 9 bases between. CDR3 residues: CASSVGRVAGANVLTF. CDR3 nucleotide sequence: TGTGCCAGCAGCGTAGGTAGAGTCGCTGGGGCCAACGTCCTGACTTTC.

The CDR3 coding sequence is TGTGCCAGCAGCCGAGGGACAGGGGCTAAAAAGGAAGCTTTCTTT. Encoded protein: CASSRGTGAKKEAFF. V and J are TRBV4-2 and TRBJ1-1, with 10 bases identical to TRBD1. The germline V gene has CDR1 LGHNA and CDR2 YNFKEQ. Unmatched junction bases numbered 10, after V lost 4 bases and J lost 8 bases. The CDR3 contains 15 residues.

The genes are TRBV19 and TRBJ2-7; 10 nucleotides match TRBD2. Germline values: CDR1 LNHDA, CDR2 SQIVND (reference sequence). The trim removed 5 bases at V and 0 bases at J, leaving 4 bases unmatched. This CDR3 contains 15 residues. CDR3 nucleotides: TGTGCCAGTAGTTACGGACTAGCGGACTCCTACGAGCAGTACTTC. Translation: CASSYGLADSYEQYF.